The 27 T cell receptor beta chains below were found in one sample sequenced in a study of cytomegalovirus exposure and HLA in healthy donors (TCRdb year 2017). The library came from the immunoSEQ multiplex PCR assay. The multiplex PCR relied on a mix of 60 forward primers for TCR Vbeta segments and 13 reverse primers for TCR Jbeta segments. What TCRdb holds here is the immuneACCESS table cut down to in-frame rearrangements. Part of the clones is not present; checked against another copy, under half of the missing clones reflect an unresolved V gene, and the others are unexplained. This sample's table lists approximately 140,000 clones. About 1.7% of the sample rests with the top ten. Material for sequencing was PBMCs. Every receptor here comes from a woman aged 45 to 65 in good health and CMV-seronegative.

The chain couples TRBV5-1 to TRBJ1-2; D gene ambiguous. In germline, CDR1 is SGHRS, CDR2 YFSETQ. CDR3 length: 13 residues. Deletions cut 3 bases from V and 4 bases from J, with 10 bases between. The CDR3 bases are TGCGCCAGCAGCTCCACGGTGAGCTATGGCTACACCTTC. Its protein product is CASSSTVSYGYTF.

The chain carries TRBV6-6 and TRBJ1-5; D might be TRBD1 (6 bases). Germline V gene sequence: CDR1 MNHNY, CDR2 SVGAGI (reference sequence). Trimming removed 2 bases at V and 3 bases at J, with 14 bases between. This CDR3 has 16 amino acids. The CDR3 DNA follows: TGTGCCAGCAGTTACCATACCGACAGGACCAATCAGCCCCAGCATTTT. Its translation: CASSYHTDRTNQPQHF.

V usage is TRBV4-2 and J usage is TRBJ1-1; D perhaps matches TRBD1 (6 bases). CDR1 is LGHNA, CDR2 YNFKEQ, per germline. This CDR3 spans 17 amino acids. V shed 4 bases and J shed 4 bases, with 22 bases lying between them. In DNA form, the CDR3 reads TGTGCCAGCAGCCTCGAAGTCACAGGGTTCGGAGGCACTGAAGCTTTCTTT. Translation gives CASSLEVTGFGGTEAFF.

The rearrangement joins TRBV7-9 to TRBJ2-7, with 12 bases fitting TRBD2. V lost 5 bases and J lost 3; bases outside the gene matches: 5. The CDR3 extends over 15 amino acids. Germline CDR1 and CDR2: SEHNR and FQNEAQ (reference sequence). For the CDR3, the DNA is TGTGCCAGCAGCCCCCCGGGACTAGCGGGCTACGAGCAGTACTTC. Protein: CASSPPGLAGYEQYF.

The rearrangement joins TRBV25-1 to TRBJ1-4; 8 positions match TRBD1. The CDR3 runs to 17 residues. Germline trimming cut 2 bases from V and 1 base from J; bases unmatched to any gene: 6. The germline CDR1 and CDR2 sequences are MGHDK and SYGVNS. CDR3 sequence: CASSERGRGLTNEKLFF. In DNA form, the CDR3 reads TGTGCCAGCAGTGAACGTGGCAGGGGGCTAACTAATGAAAAACTGTTTTTT.

This CDR3 reads CASSIPGQVPEAFF. In nucleotides, the CDR3 is TGTGCCAGCAGCATCCCGGGACAGGTCCCTGAAGCTTTCTTT. The chain links TRBV5-6 to TRBJ1-1; TRBD1 matches 8 bases. Germline V gene data show CDR1 as SGHDT and CDR2 as YYEEEE. The CDR3 covers 14 residues. After removal of 4 bases from V and 6 bases from J, the junction contained 8 bases not matched to a gene.

This chain connects TRBV23-1 to TRBJ2-5; D is ambiguous. TRBV23-1 is designated an ORF whose function remains uncertain. Trimming shortened V by 11 bases and J by 7 bases, and 14 bases separated the two germline ends. The CDR3 is made up of 11 amino acids. The CDR3 sequence: CAPFPLGTQYF. The CDR3 nucleotides read TGCGCCCCCTTCCCCCTCGGGACCCAGTACTTC.

The chain carries TRBV9 and TRBJ2-1; 13 nucleotides agree with TRBD2. Germline V gives CDR1 SGDLS, CDR2 YYNGEE. The CDR3 length is 15 residues. The V gene end was trimmed by 4 bases and the J gene end by 6 bases; junction bases not matched to a gene: 4. The CDR3 loop is CASSPWTSGSNEQFF. The CDR3 DNA follows: TGTGCCAGCAGCCCTTGGACTAGCGGGAGCAATGAGCAGTTCTTC.

The rearrangement joins TRBV28 to TRBJ2-5; 8 positions agree with TRBD1. Per germline, CDR1 MDHEN and CDR2 SYDVKM. CDR3 length: 16 residues. V shed 3 bases, J shed 5 bases, and the junction held 11 bases outside the gene matches. CDR3 nucleotide sequence: TGTGCCAGCAGTTTTCCCCCCAGGGGGCGCCGGGAGACCCAGTACTTC. Its protein is CASSFPPRGRRETQYF.

The rearrangement links TRBV2 to TRBJ2-5; D gene ambiguous. The germline gives CDR1 SNHLY, CDR2 FYNNEI. The length of the CDR3 is 9 residues. The V end was cut by 10 bases, the J end by 2 bases, with 2 bases between. The CDR3 coding sequence is TGTGCCACGCAAGAGACCCAGTACTTC. Translation: CATQETQYF. The full variable domain, completed using reference TRBV2 and TRBJ2-5, is EPEVTQTPSHQVTQMGQEVILRCVPISNHLYFYWYRQILGQKVEFLVSFYNNEISEKSEIFDDQFSVERPDGSNFTLKIRSTKLEDSAMYFCATQETQYFGPGTRLLVL.

The chain uses TRBV27 and TRBJ1-2; 9 bases are a match to TRBD1. The germline V gene encodes CDR1 MNHEY and CDR2 SMNVEV (reference sequence). Germline trimming cut 3 bases from V and 6 bases from J; bases unmatched to any gene: 5. The CDR3 covers 14 residues. The CDR3 reads CASSFLQGAHGYTF. Here the CDR3 DNA reads TGTGCCAGCAGTTTCCTACAGGGGGCGCATGGCTACACCTTC.

The CDR3, as DNA: TGTGCCAGCAGCCTCGTCAGGGTAGGAGAAAAACTGTTTTTT. Residues: CASSLVRVGEKLFF. This chain uses TRBV4-2 with TRBJ1-4, with D maybe TRBD1 (5 bases). Germline CDR1 and CDR2: LGHNA and YNFKEQ. The V end lost 4 bases, the J end lost 8 bases, and 14 bases lay between the germline ends. This CDR3 is 14 amino acids long.

The chain combines TRBV28 with TRBJ1-5, with 8 positions matching TRBD1. Germline assignment: CDR1 MDHEN and CDR2 SYDVKM. V lost 9 bases to trimming and J lost 1 base; unmatched junction nucleotides: 5. The CDR3 is 14 amino acids. In DNA, the CDR3 is TGTGCCAGTTACCGGACAGGGAGCAATCAGCCCCAGCATTTT. It is translated as CASYRTGSNQPQHF.

Here the CDR3 reads CASSPGTGDQPQHF. The CDR3 coding sequence is TGTGCCAGCTCACCCGGGACAGGGGATCAGCCCCAGCATTTT. The chain joins TRBV18 to TRBJ1-5; 10 bases fit TRBD1. Germline V gives CDR1 KGHSH, CDR2 LQKENI. CDR3 length: 14 amino acids. The V gene end was trimmed by 3 bases and the J gene end by 5 bases; junction bases not matched to a gene: 1.

The gene calls are TRBV7-2 and TRBJ2-7; D is undetermined. From germline, CDR1 is SGHTA and CDR2 FQGNSA. CDR3 length equals 12 residues. V was shortened by 8 bases and J by 2 bases, with 10 bases between the two germline ends. In DNA form, the CDR3 reads TGTGCCAGCCTAGACTCCGCCTACGAGCAGTACTTC. Protein: CASLDSAYEQYF.

This chain links TRBV5-3 with TRBJ1-2, with D tentatively TRBD1 (5 bases). TRBV5-3 is annotated as an ORF whose role is uncertain. Between the trimmed V and J ends, which lost 3 bases and 0 bases, there was a span of 9 bases. This CDR3 region has 14 residues. The CDR3 sequence is CARSYRSANYGYTF. CDR3 coding DNA: TGTGCCAGAAGCTACAGGTCCGCTAACTATGGCTACACCTTC.

The rearrangement links TRBV19 to TRBJ2-4; 11 bases match TRBD2. With V trimmed by 5 bases and J by 4 bases, 10 bases remained unmatched. The CDR3 runs 17 residues. Germline V gene lookup returns CDR1 LNHDA and CDR2 SQIVND (reference sequence). CDR3 DNA sequence: TGTGCCAGTAGTGAAGCTAGCGGGAGGAGGGGGAAAAACATTCAGTACTTC. This gives the protein CASSEASGRRGKNIQYF.

This chain uses TRBV27 with TRBJ2-5; TRBD1 matches at 11 bases. The trim removed 5 bases at V and 9 bases at J, leaving 8 bases unmatched. This CDR3 region has 14 residues. Per the germline V gene, CDR1 is MNHEY and CDR2 is SMNVEV (reference sequence). The DNA of the CDR3 is TGTGCCAGCAGTCCGGGACAGGGGGAATTTCCCCAGTACTTC. Translated, it gives CASSPGQGEFPQYF.

V gene TRBV4-3 combines with J gene TRBJ1-2; D gene uncertain. Germline CDR1 reads LGHNA; CDR2 reads YSLEER. V dropped 0 bases and J dropped 0 bases, with 8 bases sitting between them. The CDR3 spans 15 residues. The CDR3 nucleotides are TGCGCCAGCAGCCAAGAACTGATTCCTAACTATGGCTACACCTTC. Translated: CASSQELIPNYGYTF.

The chain is built from TRBV2 and TRBJ2-7; 12 bases fit TRBD1. J lost 6 bases, V lost 5 bases, and 5 bases had no gene match. There are 14 residues in the CDR3. Germline V lookup: CDR1 SNHLY, CDR2 FYNNEI. The CDR3 DNA follows: TGTGCCAGCAGTCCCGGGACAGGGGGCCCCGAGCAGTACTTC. As protein: CASSPGTGGPEQYF.

The CDR3 protein is CASSVGPLNEQFF. In nucleotides, the CDR3 is TGTGCCAGCAGCGTAGGGCCCCTCAATGAGCAGTTCTTC. The genes are TRBV9 and TRBJ2-1; the D is unclear. Germline CDR1 and CDR2: SGDLS and YYNGEE. The V end lost 0 bases, the J end lost 6 bases, and 7 bases lay between the germline ends. CDR3 size: 13 residues.

The chain couples TRBV27 to TRBJ2-1, with a weak D call TRBD2 (5 bases). The germline V and J ends were trimmed by 6 bases and 2 bases, with 11 bases remaining between them. The length of the CDR3 is 14 residues. CDR1 MNHEY and CDR2 SMNVEV come from the germline V gene (reference sequence). For the CDR3, the DNA is TGTGCCAGCAGCCACGGGAACCCCTACAATGAGCAGTTCTTC. Protein product: CASSHGNPYNEQFF.

The V call is TRBV23-1, the J call TRBJ2-7; maybe TRBD1 (6 bases). Being an ORF, TRBV23-1 has a function that is uncertain. The CDR3 runs 16 residues. Trimming removed 6 bases at V and 3 bases at J, with 21 bases between. The CDR3 coding sequence is TGCGCCAGCAGCCAGGCCCCGCACAGGGCCGACTACGAGCAGTACTTC. This sequence encodes CASSQAPHRADYEQYF.

The chain is built from TRBV2 and TRBJ2-2; 8 bases map to TRBD1. V was pared by 6 bases and J by 1 base, with 1 base of the junction left unmatched. The CDR3 runs 14 residues. Germline V gene sequence: CDR1 SNHLY, CDR2 FYNNEI. CDR3 region: CASRQGGNTGELFF. The CDR3 DNA is TGTGCCAGCAGACAGGGGGGGAACACCGGGGAGCTGTTTTTT.

The V and J genes are TRBV18 and TRBJ2-5; 9 bases fit TRBD2. Germline values: CDR1 KGHSH, CDR2 LQKENI. V shed 8 bases and J 5 bases; nucleotides not matched to a gene: 3. The CDR3 has 12 residues. The CDR3 reads CASTSGGETQYF. CDR3 DNA: TGTGCCAGCACGAGCGGGGGGGAGACCCAGTACTTC.

This rearrangement joins TRBV19 to TRBJ1-2, with 8 bases fitting TRBD1. This CDR3 has 13 residues. V gave up 6 bases and J gave up 8 bases; unmatched junction bases: 8. The germline gives CDR1 LNHDA, CDR2 SQIVND (reference sequence). CDR3 in amino acids: CASSPRQGKGYTF. In DNA form, the CDR3 reads TGTGCCAGTAGCCCTAGACAGGGGAAAGGCTACACCTTC.

This chain links TRBV10-3 with TRBJ2-7; D is uncertain. From germline, CDR1 is ENHRY and CDR2 SYGVKD. This CDR3 comprises 12 residues. Trimming took off 6 bases at V and 1 base at J, with 7 bases between the two ends. CDR3 nucleotides: TGTGCCATCAGCCGGGTTTCCTACGAGCAGTACTTC. This encodes CAISRVSYEQYF.